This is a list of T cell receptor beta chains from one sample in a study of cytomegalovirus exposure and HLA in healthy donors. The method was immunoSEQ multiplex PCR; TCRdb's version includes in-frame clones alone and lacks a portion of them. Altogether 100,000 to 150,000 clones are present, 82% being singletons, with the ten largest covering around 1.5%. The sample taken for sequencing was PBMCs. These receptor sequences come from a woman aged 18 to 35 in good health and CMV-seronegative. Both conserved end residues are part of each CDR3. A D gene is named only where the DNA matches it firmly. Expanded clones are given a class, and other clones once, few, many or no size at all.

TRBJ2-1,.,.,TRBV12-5,CASGSRTGTNEQFF,TGTGCTAGTGGCTCCCGTACAGGGACCAATGAGCAGTTCTTC
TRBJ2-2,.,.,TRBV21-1,CASRHRGEAGELFF,TGTGCCAGCAGGCACAGGGGAGAAGCCGGGGAGCTGTTTTTT
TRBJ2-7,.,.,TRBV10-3,CAITQGTGSSYEQYF,TGTGCCATCACCCAAGGTACAGGGAGCTCCTACGAGCAGTACTTC
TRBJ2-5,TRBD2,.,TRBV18,CASSYLAGVREETQYF,TGTGCCAGCTCATACCTAGCGGGAGTAAGGGAAGAGACCCAGTACTTC
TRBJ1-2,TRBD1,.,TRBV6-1,CASSEDRVYGYTF,TGTGCCAGCAGTGAGGACAGGGTCTATGGCTACACCTTC
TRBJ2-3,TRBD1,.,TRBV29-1,CSVEGPKGTGGDTQYF,TGCAGCGTTGAAGGGCCCAAGGGGACAGGGGGAGATACGCAGTATTTT
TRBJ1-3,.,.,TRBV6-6,CASSWTGGTGNTIYF,TGTGCCAGCAGTTGGACGGGGGGCACTGGAAACACCATATATTTT
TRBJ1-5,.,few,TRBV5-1,CASSLGQPNQPQHF,TGCGCCAGCAGCTTGGGACAGCCAAATCAGCCCCAGCATTTT
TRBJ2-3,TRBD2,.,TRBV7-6,CASSWTSGADTQYF,TGTGCCAGCAGCTGGACTAGCGGAGCAGATACGCAGTATTTT
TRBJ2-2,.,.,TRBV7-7,CASSLAGGAYGELFF,TGTGCCAGCAGCTTAGCGGGCGGGGCCTACGGGGAGCTGTTTTTT
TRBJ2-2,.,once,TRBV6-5,CASSYRLDTGELFF,TGTGCCAGCAGTTACCGACTAGACACCGGGGAGCTGTTTTTT
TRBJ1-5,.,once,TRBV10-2,CASSERAGLGQPQHF,TGCGCCAGCAGTGAAAGGGCAGGGTTGGGTCAGCCCCAGCATTTT
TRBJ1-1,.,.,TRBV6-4,CASSASGGSEAFF,TGTGCCAGCAGTGCCTCCGGAGGGTCTGAAGCTTTCTTT
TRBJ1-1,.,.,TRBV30,CACDKLNTEAFF,TGTGCCTGTGACAAATTGAACACTGAAGCTTTCTTT
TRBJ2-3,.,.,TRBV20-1,CSPELADTQYF,TGCAGTCCAGAGCTAGCAGATACGCAGTATTTT
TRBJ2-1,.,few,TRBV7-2,CASSPLQRPGFF,TGTGCCAGCAGCCCCCTCCAACGCCCCGGGTTCTTC
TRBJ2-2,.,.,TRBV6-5,CASSEQGNTGELFF,TGTGCCAGCAGTGAACAGGGTAACACCGGGGAGCTGTTTTTT
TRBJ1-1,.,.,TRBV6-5,CASSYRVSTEAFF,TGTGCCAGCAGTTACCGGGTGAGCACTGAAGCTTTCTTT
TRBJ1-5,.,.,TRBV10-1,CASSESRGQPQHF,TGCGCCAGCAGTGAGTCTAGGGGTCAGCCCCAGCATTTT
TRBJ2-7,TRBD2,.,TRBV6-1,CASSEARGSGRTHEQYF,TGTGCCAGCAGTGAAGCGAGGGGGAGCGGGAGAACCCACGAGCAGTACTTC
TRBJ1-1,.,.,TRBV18,CASSRGGDRNTEAFF,TGTGCCAGCTCACGGGGAGGGGATCGGAACACTGAAGCTTTCTTT
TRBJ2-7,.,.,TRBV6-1,CASRVLDEQYF,TGTGCCAGCAGGGTACTTGACGAGCAGTACTTC
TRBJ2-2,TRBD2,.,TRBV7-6,CALTGGQTGELFF,TGTGCTCTTACGGGGGGGCAAACCGGGGAGCTGTTTTTT
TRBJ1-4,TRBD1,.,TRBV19,CASSGSGTEGEKLFF,TGTGCCAGTAGCGGGAGTGGGACAGAGGGCGAAAAACTGTTTTTT
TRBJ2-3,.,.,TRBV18,CASSPLPGASTDTQYF,TGTGCCAGCTCACCTCTGCCGGGAGCTAGCACAGATACGCAGTATTTT
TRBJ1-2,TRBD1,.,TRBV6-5,CASSFGQGASGYTF,TGTGCCAGCAGTTTCGGACAGGGGGCTAGTGGCTACACCTTC
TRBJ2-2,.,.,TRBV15,CATSTSPGFFLNTGELFF,TGTGCCACCAGCACATCCCCGGGTTTTTTCTTGAACACCGGGGAGCTGTTTTTT
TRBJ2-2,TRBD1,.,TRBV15,CATSRDRVRANTGELFF,TGTGCCACCAGCAGGGACAGGGTTAGGGCGAACACCGGGGAGCTGTTTTTT
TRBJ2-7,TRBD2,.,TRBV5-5,CASSPREGRSYEQYF,TGTGCCAGCAGCCCGCGGGAGGGCCGTTCCTACGAGCAGTACTTC
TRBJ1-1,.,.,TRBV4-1,CASSLVTAVAFF,TGCGCCAGCAGCCTTGTTACAGCTGTAGCTTTCTTT
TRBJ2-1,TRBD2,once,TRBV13,CASAGDEQFF,TGTGCCAGCGCGGGGGATGAGCAGTTCTTC
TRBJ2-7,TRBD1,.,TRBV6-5,CASSYAGTGAYEQYF,TGTGCCAGCAGTTACGCCGGGACAGGGGCCTACGAGCAGTACTTC
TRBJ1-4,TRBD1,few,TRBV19,CASSVGTGMTNEKLFF,TGTGCCAGTAGTGTGGGGACAGGGATGACTAATGAAAAACTGTTTTTT
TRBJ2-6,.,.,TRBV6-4,CASSDSSGSGANVLTF,TGTGCCAGCAGTGACTCGAGCGGCTCTGGGGCCAACGTCCTGACTTTC
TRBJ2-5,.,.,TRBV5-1,CASSLMTREETQYF,TGCGCCAGCAGCTTGATGACTAGGGAAGAGACCCAGTACTTC
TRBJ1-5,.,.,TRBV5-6,CASSLVGVQPQHF,TGTGCCAGCAGCTTGGTAGGGGTTCAGCCCCAGCATTTT
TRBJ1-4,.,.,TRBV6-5,CASSPRDSNGKLFF,TGTGCCAGCAGTCCACGAGACAGTAACGGAAAACTGTTTTTT
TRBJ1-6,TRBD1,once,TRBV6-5,CASSYGRQGASPLHF,TGTGCCAGCAGTTATGGTCGCCAGGGGGCTTCACCCCTCCACTTT
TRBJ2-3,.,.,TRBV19,CASSRGQKYTDTQYF,TGTGCCAGTAGTAGGGGCCAGAAGTACACAGATACGCAGTATTTT